Below are 5 T cell receptor beta chains sequenced from a single sample in a study of blood T cell repertoires in COVID-19. The table came from immunoSEQ multiplex PCR; TCRdb's copy has only in-frame clones and leaves some out. Of approximately 170,000 clones listed, roughly nine tenths are singletons. Input material: peripheral blood. The receptors stem from a man in his thirties or forties with acute or convalescent COVID-19.

This clone was detected a few times. The CDR3 region has the DNA TGTGCCAGCAGTGATACGGGTCGCGGGGAAGAAAAACTGTTTTTT. Its translation is CASSDTGRGEEKLFF. This chain uses TRBV28 with TRBJ1-4; no firm D call. The germline CDR1 and CDR2 sequences are MDHEN and SYDVKM. CDR3 size: 15 residues. The V gene lost 5 bases and the J gene lost 8 bases, with 18 bases spanning the gap.

The chain joins TRBV27 to TRBJ2-1; TRBD2 matches 11 bases. CDR1 is MNHEY, CDR2 SMNVEV, per germline (reference sequence). There are 16 residues in the CDR3. Trimming cost V 0 bases and J 6 bases; bases outside gene matches: 4. CDR3 region: CASSLSASGRFNEQFF. The CDR3 DNA is TGTGCCAGCAGTTTATCGGCTAGCGGGAGGTTCAATGAGCAGTTCTTC.

This clone was seen a few times. The chain combines TRBV4-1 with TRBJ2-2; TRBD1 aligns across 8 bases. This CDR3 spans 19 amino acids. Germline lookup yields CDR1 MGHRA and CDR2 YSYEKL. The V gene end was trimmed by 1 base and the J gene end by 3 bases; junction bases not matched to a gene: 13. CDR3 loop: CASSQGVSDRVVHTGELFF. The CDR3 bases are TGCGCCAGCAGCCAAGGCGTATCGGACAGGGTGGTCCACACCGGGGAGCTGTTTTTT.

The chain employs TRBV4-2 and TRBJ2-7; D is perhaps TRBD1 (6 bases). CDR3 length: 12 residues. Germline CDR1 is LGHNA and CDR2 is YNFKEQ. V was clipped by 4 bases and J by 3 bases, with 7 bases between them. The CDR3 coding sequence is TGTGCCAGCAGCCCACAGGGCTACGAGCAGTACTTC. It codes for CASSPQGYEQYF.

The chain links TRBV19 to TRBJ2-3; 7 bases agree with TRBD1. V was pared by 0 bases and J by 6 bases, with 0 bases of the junction left unmatched. This CDR3 has 13 residues. The V gene's germline CDR1 is LNHDA and CDR2 SQIVND (reference sequence). As DNA, the CDR3 is TGTGCCAGTAGTATAGACAGGGGGGATACGCAGTATTTT. Translating gives CASSIDRGDTQYF.